Below are 15 T cell receptor beta chains sequenced from a single sample in a study of control samples from healthy donors and cancer patients. TCRdb's copy holds only in-frame clones and misses some; the assay was immunoSEQ multiplex PCR. The sample lists about 58,000 clones, 94% occurring once. The sample taken for sequencing was blood. All receptors come from a young man in good health.

This clone was counted once. This chain uses TRBV29-1 with TRBJ2-3; either TRBD1 or TRBD2 may fit D (5 bases each). Per the germline V gene, CDR1 is SQVTM and CDR2 is ANQGSEA. Trimming took off 5 bases at V and 2 bases at J, with 17 bases between the two ends. CDR3 length: 15 amino acids. This CDR3 is CSVRARGHLTDTQYF. CDR3 DNA sequence: TGCAGCGTTCGCGCCCGGGGCCATCTCACAGATACGCAGTATTTT.

This chain connects TRBV30 to TRBJ2-3; TRBD1 is a possible D gene (6 bases). The germline V gene has CDR1 GTSNPN and CDR2 SVGIG (reference sequence). The V and J ends lost 0 bases and 2 bases respectively, with 9 bases between them. The CDR3 has 14 amino acids. CDR3 amino acids: CAWSVGGHTDTQYF. The CDR3 DNA follows: TGTGCCTGGAGTGTAGGGGGTCACACAGATACGCAGTATTTT.

Only one count was recorded for this clone. The rearrangement joins TRBV5-1 to TRBJ2-1; D may be TRBD1 (6 bases). Germline loops: CDR1 SGHRS, CDR2 YFSETQ. This CDR3 has 19 amino acids. Between the trimmed V and J ends, which lost 4 bases and 4 bases, there was a span of 27 bases. The CDR3 is CASSALIPSGQKVYNEQFF. The DNA of the CDR3 is TGCGCCAGCAGCGCCTTGATCCCGTCCGGACAGAAAGTATACAATGAGCAGTTCTTC.

The J gene is TRBJ2-3, the V gene TRBV4-3, with unresolved D. Germline V lookup: CDR1 LGHNA, CDR2 YSLEER. This CDR3 has 15 amino acids. The germline V and J ends were trimmed by 0 bases and 4 bases, with 11 bases remaining between them. CDR3 nucleotide sequence: TGCGCCAGCAGCCAAGATTGGAGTAGCCCAGATACGCAGTATTTT. Its translation is CASSQDWSSPDTQYF.

CDR3: CASSVGVKGSGNTIYF. DNA of the CDR3: TGTGCCAGCAGCGTAGGTGTGAAGGGGTCCGGAAACACCATATATTTT. The chain couples TRBV9 to TRBJ1-3; tentatively, D is TRBD1 (5 bases). The CDR3 loop spans 16 amino acids. The V gene's germline CDR1 is SGDLS and CDR2 YYNGEE. V lost 0 bases to trimming and J lost 4 bases, with 14 bases between them.

The V gene is TRBV30, the J gene TRBJ2-3; D gene uncertain. The germline CDR1 and CDR2 sequences are GTSNPN and SVGIG (reference sequence). V lost 0 bases to trimming and J lost 3 bases, with 4 bases between them. The CDR3 extends over 12 amino acids. The CDR3 DNA is TGTGCCTGGAGTGTTCGGACAGATACGCAGTATTTT. Residues: CAWSVRTDTQYF.

The chain uses TRBV28 and TRBJ1-1; TRBD1 aligns across 8 bases. The CDR3 is made up of 13 amino acids. V dropped 8 bases and J dropped 4; count of bases not matched to a gene: 6. Germline V lookup: CDR1 MDHEN, CDR2 SYDVKM. The CDR3: CASCPTGGTEAFF. DNA of the CDR3: TGTGCCAGCTGCCCAACAGGGGGCACTGAAGCTTTCTTT.

The chain has TRBV24-1 and TRBJ2-1, with 8 bases fitting TRBD2. After removal of 3 bases from V and 3 bases from J, the junction contained 6 bases not matched to a gene. Germline-derived CDR1 and CDR2 are KGHDR and SFDVKD. The CDR3 has 16 amino acids. The CDR3, as DNA: TGTGCCACCAGTGATAACAGACTAGCGCTCTACAATGAGCAGTTCTTC. It codes for CATSDNRLALYNEQFF.

The rearrangement uses TRBV3-1 (or the pseudogene TRBV3-2) and TRBJ2-2, with 10 nucleotides matching TRBD2. V dropped 3 bases and J dropped 3; count of bases not matched to a gene: 7. CDR1 LGHDT and CDR2 YNNKEL come from the germline V gene (reference sequence). This CDR3 has 17 residues. CDR3 sequence (DNA): TGTGCCAGCAGCCACGCTAGCGGGGGCCTGTACACCGGGGAGCTGTTTTTT. Translated, it gives CASSHASGGLYTGELFF.

The sample holds one count of this clone. The V gene is TRBV20-1, the J gene TRBJ1-4; D gene ambiguous. V was shortened by 3 bases and J by 6 bases, with 11 bases between the two germline ends. CDR1 is DFQATT and CDR2 is SNEGSKA in the germline V gene (reference sequence). The CDR3 has 13 amino acids. DNA for the CDR3: TGCAGTGCTAGTGAGACTGGGGATGAAAAACTGTTTTTT. It codes for CSASETGDEKLFF.

The chain employs TRBV9 and TRBJ2-2, with 7 bases matching TRBD1. With 0 bases clipped from V and 4 bases from J, the junction kept 12 bases outside the gene matches. Germline assignment: CDR1 SGDLS and CDR2 YYNGEE. The CDR3 contains 18 residues. The CDR3 is CASSVEGGAGRGTGELFF. Written as DNA, the CDR3 is TGTGCCAGCAGCGTAGAAGGGGGCGCGGGCAGGGGCACCGGGGAGCTGTTTTTT.

This chain uses TRBV7-2 with TRBJ1-5; D ambiguous. This CDR3 is 14 amino acids long. The germline V and J ends were trimmed by 1 base and 7 bases, with 11 bases remaining between them. The V gene's germline CDR1 is SGHTA and CDR2 FQGNSA. CDR3 bases: TGTGCCAGCAGCTTAGGAAGAGGGAGCCAGCCCCAGCATTTT. It is translated as CASSLGRGSQPQHF.

This clone appeared a single time. The rearrangement uses TRBV24-1 and TRBJ2-1, with D maybe TRBD2 (6 bases). The V end was cut by 5 bases, the J end by 5 bases, with 6 bases between. The length of the CDR3 is 12 residues. CDR1 is KGHDR and CDR2 is SFDVKD in the germline V gene. CDR3 amino acids: CATSGEDNEQFF. The CDR3 nucleotides read TGTGCCACCAGTGGGGAGGACAATGAGCAGTTCTTC.

The genes are TRBV12-3 or TRBV12-4 and TRBJ1-5, with D uncertain. Trimming cost V 3 bases and J 10 bases, with 10 bases left between them. This CDR3 has 12 amino acids. Written as DNA, the CDR3 is TGTGCCAGCAGTTTGGAAACCCACCCCCAGCATTTT. It codes for CASSLETHPQHF.

The V call is TRBV2, the J call TRBJ2-7; D is uncertain. V lost 1 base to trimming and J lost 4 bases, with 8 bases between them. Germline lookup yields CDR1 SNHLY and CDR2 FYNNEI. The CDR3 runs to 13 residues. CDR3 sequence (DNA): TGTGCCAGCAGTGAAGGCTCCAGGTACGAGCAGTACTTC. As protein: CASSEGSRYEQYF.